The rows below give T cell receptor beta chains drawn from one sample of a study of T-cell reconstitution after alpha-beta-depleted transplantation in children. From the PCR reads, TCRdb called clonotypes with MiXCR, one entry per CDR3 protein. This repertoire shows hundreds of thousands of distinct CDR3 sequences, roughly 17% found once; its top ten account for 35% to 50%. The sequencing used PBMCs, mostly from graft donor cells, collected 360 days after TCRalphabeta/CD19-depleted stem cell transplant. The origin of the receptors is a male patient between 2 and 9 years old who had a stem cell transplant for acute lymphoblastic leukemia, so the T cells may come from the graft donor. CDR3s include the opening cysteine and the closing phenylalanine or tryptophan. The order of the fields is V gene, J gene, D gene, clone size, CDR3 DNA, CDR3 protein. A D gene is named only where the DNA matches it firmly. The size entry is marked missing in some rows and otherwise reads once, few, many or a size class.

TRBV15	TRBJ2-3	TRBD2	few	TGTGCCACCAGGGCGGGAGCACCAAGGGATACGCAGTATTTT	CATRAGAPRDTQYF
TRBV4-3	TRBJ2-3	-	-	TGCGCCAGCAGCCAATCCAGGTGGCCCCGCACAGATACGCAGTATTTT	CASSQSRWPRTDTQYF
TRBV5-1	TRBJ2-3	-	many	TGCGCCAGCAGCCCAATTCAGGGCACAGATACGCAGTATTTT	CASSPIQGTDTQYF
TRBV5-6	TRBJ1-5	-	-	TGTGCCAGCAGCTTTCCGGGCTCTGGGCATAGCAATCAGCCCCAGCATTTT	CASSFPGSGHSNQPQHF
TRBV7-2	TRBJ2-5	-	-	TGTGCCAGCAGCTTATACAGAGTTCAAGAGACCCAGTACTTC	CASSLYRVQETQYF
TRBV7-8	TRBJ2-7	-	few	TGTGCCAGCAGCTTAAAGGGGAGCTCCTACGAGCAGTACTTC	CASSLKGSSYEQYF
TRBV9	TRBJ2-5	TRBD2	many	TGTGCCAGCAGCGCTTCACTAGCGGGAGGCTGGGAGACCCAGTACTTC	CASSASLAGGWETQYF
TRBV7-6	TRBJ1-2	-	few	TGTGCCAGCAGCGTCACGGGACACCCGAAAACCGTCTATGGCTACACCTTC	CASSVTGHPKTVYGYTF
TRBV4-2	TRBJ2-2	TRBD2	many	TGTGCCAGCAGCCAAGGCGGGAGGGAGAACACCGGGGAGCTGTTTTTT	CASSQGGRENTGELFF
TRBV5-1	TRBJ2-2	-	few	TGCGCCAGCAGCTTGTGGATGGCGAACACCGGGGAGCTGTTTTTT	CASSLWMANTGELFF
TRBV12-3/TRBV12-4	TRBJ2-5	-	few	TGTGCCAGCAGTTCCGGACGGGAAGAGACCCAGTACTTC	CASSSGREETQYF
TRBV7-2	TRBJ2-1	-	few	TGTGCCAGCAGCCCCTACAGACTAGGAGGTGGTGAGCAGTTCTTC	CASSPYRLGGGEQFF
TRBV28	TRBJ2-7	TRBD2	many	TGTGCCAGCAGTTCCGAGGCTAGCGGGTTCTACGAGCAGTACTTC	CASSSEASGFYEQYF
TRBV29-1	TRBJ1-2	-	few	TGCAGCGTTGGGACGGTCAACTATGGCTACACCTTC	CSVGTVNYGYTF
TRBV2	TRBJ1-2	-	-	TGTGCCAGCAGCACTCGGAACAACTATGGCTACACCTTC	CASSTRNNYGYTF
TRBV7-2	TRBJ2-5	TRBD1	once	TGTGCCAGCAGCTTAGCCGGGACAGGGAAAGAGACCCAGTACTTC	CASSLAGTGKETQYF
TRBV12-3/TRBV12-4	TRBJ2-4	-	many	TGTGCCAGCAGTTTTGAGGGAACCGCCAAAAACATTCAGTACTTC	CASSFEGTAKNIQYF
TRBV7-6	TRBJ2-5	-	-	TGTGCCAGCAGCTTAGTTTGGGGGGAAGAGACCCAGTACTTC	CASSLVWGEETQYF
TRBV28	TRBJ2-7	-	few	TGTGCCAGCAGCCCCGGGGGGCCCGTGGTGATACGAGGGCAGTACTTC	CASSPGGPVVIRGQYF
TRBV11-2	TRBJ2-5	-	-	TGTGCCAGCAGCCACGATTCCTCGAACGGACAGTACTTC	CASSHDSSNGQYF
TRBV5-1	TRBJ2-5	-	-	TGCGCCAGCAGCTTGGAGGTCCTAGCCCAAGAGACCCAGTACTTC	CASSLEVLAQETQYF
TRBV7-2	TRBJ2-1	-	many	TGTGCCAGCAGCTTTACTTCCCCCCTCTACAATGAGCAGTTCTTC	CASSFTSPLYNEQFF
TRBV4-3	TRBJ2-2	TRBD1	few	TGCGCCAGCAGTTGGACAGGGCTTAACACCGGGGAGCTGTTTTTT	CASSWTGLNTGELFF
TRBV5-5	TRBJ2-3	TRBD1	many	TGTGCCAGCAGCTTTAGTTGGGGACAGGGGCCAGATACGCAGTATTTT	CASSFSWGQGPDTQYF
TRBV3-1	TRBJ2-2	-	-	TGTGCCAGCAGCCAAGAAAACGGGCGGGCCACCGGGGAGCTGTTTTTT	CASSQENGRATGELFF
TRBV20-1	TRBJ2-3	TRBD2	few	TGCAGTGCTAGTGGGATTAGCGGGATTAGTACCTTGAATACGCAGTATTTT	CSASGISGISTLNTQYF
TRBV4-3	TRBJ2-7	TRBD2	many	TGCGCCAGCAGCCAAGACCCAGCGGGAGGTCCTAACGAGCAGTACTTC	CASSQDPAGGPNEQYF
TRBV4-3	TRBJ2-7	-	few	TGCGCCAGCAGCCAAGACGTGGGGCAAACCTACGAGCAGTACTTC	CASSQDVGQTYEQYF
TRBV4-3	TRBJ2-4	TRBD2	many	TGCGCCAGCAGCCACGGGGCCGGGGGGGACATTCAGTACTTC	CASSHGAGGDIQYF
TRBV7-9	TRBJ2-3	-	few	TGTGCCAGCAGCCCAGCCTCGCGGATGGATACGCAGTATTTT	CASSPASRMDTQYF
TRBV11-1	TRBJ2-7	-	few	TGTGCCAGCAGTCCCGTTCCCGTCTCCTACGAGCAGTACTTC	CASSPVPVSYEQYF
TRBV7-7	TRBJ2-1	-	few	TGTGCTAGCAGCCCAGGGAGACTAGGGTCCTACAATGAGCAGTTCTTC	CASSPGRLGSYNEQFF
TRBV5-1	TRBJ2-7	-	-	TGCGCCAGCAGCTTGAACGATCCCTCCTACGAGCAGTACTTC	CASSLNDPSYEQYF
TRBV4-1	TRBJ2-7	TRBD1	-	TGCGCCAGCAGCCAAGCTCTCGGGCAGGGGGCCTACGAGCAGTACTTC	CASSQALGQGAYEQYF
TRBV28	TRBJ1-5	-	-	TGTGCCAGCAGCTTCTTTGTATCCAATCAGCCCCAGCATTTT	CASSFFVSNQPQHF
TRBV2	TRBJ2-7	TRBD1	-	TGTGCCAGCAGTAACCCGGGGACAGGGGGCCCCTACGAGCAGTACTTC	CASSNPGTGGPYEQYF
TRBV2	TRBJ2-7	TRBD1	many	TGTGCCAGCAGGCAGACAGGGACGGGGGAGCAGTACTTC	CASRQTGTGEQYF
TRBV7-2	TRBJ2-3	TRBD2	few	TGTGCCAGCAGCTTAGTGGTAGCGGGAGGGGATACGCAGTATTTT	CASSLVVAGGDTQYF
TRBV4-2	TRBJ2-3	TRBD2	-	TGTGCCAGCAGCCAAGCCCCCGGGACTATTAGCACAGATACGCAGTATTTT	CASSQAPGTISTDTQYF
TRBV10-3	TRBJ2-7	TRBD2	few	TGTGCCATCAGGAGTGGGCTAGCGGGAGGGCCGTACGAGCAGTACTTC	CAIRSGLAGGPYEQYF
TRBV11-2	TRBJ2-5	TRBD1	few	TGTGCCAGCAGCCCAAGGGCCAGGGGGTACCCCCAAGAGACCCAGTACTTC	CASSPRARGYPQETQYF
TRBV28	TRBJ2-7	TRBD1	many	TGTGCCAGCAGTTCGGACAGGGGGCGACAGTACTTC	CASSSDRGRQYF
TRBV4-3	TRBJ2-1	-	many	TGCGCCAGCAGCCAAGGGGCTCAGACAGGCTACAATGAGCAGTTCTTC	CASSQGAQTGYNEQFF
TRBV7-9	TRBJ2-1	-	many	TGTGCCAGCAGCCTCGGCCGCAGGGACTACAATGAGCAGTTCTTC	CASSLGRRDYNEQFF
TRBV10-3	TRBJ2-3	-	few	TGTGCCATCAGTGCTCGGAGCGGCTTCACAGATACGCAGTATTTT	CAISARSGFTDTQYF
TRBV12-3/TRBV12-4	TRBJ2-2	TRBD2	few	TGTGCCAGCAGTTTGGCCGGACTAGCGGGAGGCCGTGTTGGGCTGTTTTTT	CASSLAGLAGGRVGLFF